The 12 T cell receptor beta chains reported below all come from one sample, sequenced in a study of cytomegalovirus exposure and HLA in healthy donors. The PCR ran on 60 Vbeta and 13 Jbeta primers. Here immunoSEQ multiplex PCR was the method, and the copy in TCRdb shows in-frame clones only, minus some. The sample shows 100,000 to 150,000 clones, and approximately 0.93% sits with its ten largest clones. Sequencing input: PBMCs. Source of these receptors: a man aged 18-30 years in good health and CMV-seronegative.

For this clone: This sample includes further DNA sequences coding for the same CDR3. The chain employs TRBV5-1 and TRBJ2-3; 7 bases map to TRBD1. The V gene's germline CDR1 is SGHRS and CDR2 YFSETQ. CDR3 length: 13 amino acids. Germline trimming cut 4 bases from V and 4 bases from J; bases unmatched to any gene: 3. CDR3 bases: TGCGCCAGCAGCCTACAGGGGCCAGATACGCAGTATTTT. It encodes CASSLQGPDTQYF.

This chain connects TRBV6-6 to TRBJ2-1; 7 bases line up with TRBD1. Germline V CDR1 and CDR2: MNHNY, SVGAGI (reference sequence). The CDR3 extends over 14 amino acids. V shed 0 bases and J 7 bases; nucleotides not matched to a gene: 3. The CDR3 protein is CASSYSGQANEQFF. The CDR3 nucleotides read TGTGCCAGCAGTTACTCAGGACAGGCTAATGAGCAGTTCTTC.

The chain has TRBV6-1 and TRBJ2-5; no firm D call. The V end was cut by 1 base, the J end by 2 bases, with 11 bases between. CDR1 is MNHNS, CDR2 SASEGT, per germline. This CDR3 is 15 amino acids long. The CDR3 loop reads CASSEVGQEQETQYF. The CDR3 DNA follows: TGTGCCAGCAGTGAAGTTGGGCAGGAACAAGAGACCCAGTACTTC.

This chain joins TRBV19 and TRBJ2-2; 7 bases match TRBD1. Germline loops: CDR1 LNHDA, CDR2 SQIVND (reference sequence). The CDR3 sequence is 13 residues long. The CDR3: CACTGVRAGELFF. CDR3 coding DNA: TGTGCTTGTACAGGGGTTCGAGCCGGGGAGCTGTTTTTT. Variable domain in full (rest from reference TRBV19 and TRBJ2-2): DGGITQSPKYLFRKEGQNVTLSCEQNLNHDAMYWYRQDPGQGLRLIYYSQIVNDFQKGDIAEGYSVSREKKESFPLTVTSAQKNPTAFYLCACTGVRAGELFFGEGSRLTVL.

The chain recombines TRBV29-1 with TRBJ2-5; D perhaps matches TRBD1 (5 bases). The DNA end is a closer match to TRBJ2-7, so the J assignment may be wrong. Germline lookup yields CDR1 SQVTM and CDR2 ANQGSEA. CDR3 size: 13 residues. CDR3 loop: CSVDITGSYEQYF. As DNA, the CDR3 is TGCAGCGTTGATATTACAGGCTCCTACGAGCAGTACTTC.

The chain has TRBV6-1 and TRBJ2-5; TRBD2 might be the D (5 bases). The V gene lost 1 base and the J gene lost 4 bases, with 10 bases spanning the gap. This CDR3 is built from 14 residues. The V gene's germline CDR1 is MNHNS and CDR2 SASEGT. CDR3 in DNA: TGTGCCAGCAGTGAAGAGGGAGCTAGAGAGACCCAGTACTTC. It is translated as CASSEEGARETQYF.

The rearrangement joins TRBV9 to TRBJ2-2; TRBD2 matches at 9 bases. Germline CDR1 SGDLS, CDR2 YYNGEE. Trimming at V came to 0 bases and at J to 4 bases, leaving 4 bases not matched to a gene. The CDR3 consists of 16 residues. The CDR3 DNA follows: TGTGCCAGCAGCGTAGAGAGCGGGGGGAGCACCGGGGAGCTGTTTTTT. This codes for CASSVESGGSTGELFF.

V usage is TRBV6-1 and J usage is TRBJ1-4; 9 bases align to TRBD1. The germline V gene has CDR1 MNHNS and CDR2 SASEGT. V gave up 5 bases and J gave up 8 bases; unmatched junction bases: 6. This CDR3 region has 14 residues. The CDR3 nucleotides are TGTGCCAGCAGTATACAGGGGGCGCGGGAAAAACTGTTTTTT. Translated, it gives CASSIQGAREKLFF.

The J gene is TRBJ2-7, the V gene TRBV2; TRBD1 might be the D (6 bases). The length of the CDR3 is 14 residues. From germline, CDR1 is SNHLY and CDR2 FYNNEI. V lost 6 bases to trimming and J lost 3 bases, with 15 bases between them. CDR3 DNA sequence: TGTGCCAGCAGAGATCCGGGACATTACTACGAGCAGTACTTC. Translating it yields CASRDPGHYYEQYF. Full variable domain (remainder filled in from reference TRBV2 and TRBJ2-7): EPEVTQTPSHQVTQMGQEVILRCVPISNHLYFYWYRQILGQKVEFLVSFYNNEISEKSEIFDDQFSVERPDGSNFTLKIRSTKLEDSAMYFCASRDPGHYYEQYFGPGTRLTVT.

The chain combines TRBV28 with TRBJ2-3; the D gene is possibly TRBD2 (5 bases). This CDR3 is built from 14 residues. The ends were cut back, 6 bases at V and 2 bases at J, with 12 bases in the middle. Germline V gives CDR1 MDHEN, CDR2 SYDVKM. The CDR3 nucleotides are TGTGCCAGCAGGGCAGCGGCTACCACAGATACGCAGTATTTT. As protein: CASRAAATTDTQYF.

V and J are TRBV18 and TRBJ2-1; maybe TRBD2 (5 bases). Germline values: CDR1 KGHSH, CDR2 LQKENI. The CDR3 spans 16 residues. Trimming removed 0 bases at V and 6 bases at J, with 15 bases between. CDR3: CASSPPSGIKFNEQFF. CDR3 DNA: TGTGCCAGCTCACCACCGAGCGGAATTAAATTCAATGAGCAGTTCTTC.

V is TRBV6-5 and J is TRBJ2-7, with a weak D call TRBD2 (6 bases). Trimming stripped 2 bases from V and 7 bases from J, with 9 bases between. The CDR3 is made up of 12 amino acids. Germline lookup yields CDR1 MNHEY and CDR2 SVGAGI. DNA of the CDR3: TGTGCCAGCAGTTACGTCGGGGGAGAGCAGTACTTC. Its translation is CASSYVGGEQYF.